The sequence of this TCR beta chain was determined in a study of patients and donors after allogeneic stem cell transplantation. TCRdb passed the RT-PCR reads through MiXCR, listing each CDR3 protein once. The sample has over 400,000 distinct CDR3 sequences, 15% to 20% seen once; the top ten hold over 6%. This clonotype was counted between two and nine times. Germline V CDR1 and CDR2: KGHDR, SFDVKD. Trimming at V came to 1 base and at J to 10 bases, leaving 6 bases not matched to a gene. CDR3 length: 14 residues. This chain connects TRBV24-1 to TRBJ1-5; 7 nucleotides line up with TRBD1. Material for sequencing was blood, either unsorted or a sorted T cell fraction (not recorded which). The sequence came from a human donor who was either an allogeneic HSCT recipient or a stem cell or donor lymphocyte infusion donor (not recorded which). It is not recorded whose cells these are; they may come from a transplant donor. The CDR3 nucleotides are TGTGCCACCAGTGATTTCCCCGGACAGGAACCCCAGCATTTT. Translated, it gives CATSDFPGQEPQHF.